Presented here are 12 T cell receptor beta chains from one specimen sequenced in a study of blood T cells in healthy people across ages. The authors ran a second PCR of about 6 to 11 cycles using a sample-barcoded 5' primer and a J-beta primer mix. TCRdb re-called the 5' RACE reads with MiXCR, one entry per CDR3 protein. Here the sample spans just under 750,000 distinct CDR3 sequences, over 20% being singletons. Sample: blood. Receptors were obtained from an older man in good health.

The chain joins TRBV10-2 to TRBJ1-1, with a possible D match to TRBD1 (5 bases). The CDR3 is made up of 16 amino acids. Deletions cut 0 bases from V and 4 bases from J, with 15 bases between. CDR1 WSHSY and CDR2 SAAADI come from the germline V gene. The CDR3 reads CASSESPGSMRTEAFF. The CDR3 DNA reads TGCGCCAGCAGTGAGTCGCCAGGGAGTATGCGCACTGAAGCTTTCTTT.

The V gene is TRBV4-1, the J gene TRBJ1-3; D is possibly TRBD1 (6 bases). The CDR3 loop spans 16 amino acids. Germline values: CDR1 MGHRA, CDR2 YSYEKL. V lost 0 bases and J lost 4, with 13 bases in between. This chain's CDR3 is CASSQDLWGRGNTIYF. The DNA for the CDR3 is TGCGCCAGCAGCCAAGATCTTTGGGGGCGAGGAAACACCATATATTTT.

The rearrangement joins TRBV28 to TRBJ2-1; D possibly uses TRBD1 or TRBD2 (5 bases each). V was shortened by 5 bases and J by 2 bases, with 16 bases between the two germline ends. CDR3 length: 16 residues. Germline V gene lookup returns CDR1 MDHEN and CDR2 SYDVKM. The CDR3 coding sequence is TGTGCCAGCAGTCCACCGGGGTGGGGGACCTACAATGAGCAGTTCTTC. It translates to CASSPPGWGTYNEQFF.

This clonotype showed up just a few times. The CDR3 DNA follows: TGTGCCAGCAGCTTGTTGGGACAGGGGGGGTTAGGTCAGCCCCAGCATTTT. It encodes CASSLLGQGGLGQPQHF. V and J are TRBV5-6 and TRBJ1-5; 11 bases align to TRBD1. CDR3 length: 17 residues. V lost 1 base to trimming and J lost 6 bases; unmatched junction nucleotides: 9. Germline values: CDR1 SGHDT, CDR2 YYEEEE.

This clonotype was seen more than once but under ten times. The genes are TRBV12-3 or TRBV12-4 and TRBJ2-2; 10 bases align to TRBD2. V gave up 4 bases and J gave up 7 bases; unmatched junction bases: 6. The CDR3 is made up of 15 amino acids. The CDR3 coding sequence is TGTGCCAGCAGTTCGCTAGCGGGAGCGATCGGGGAGCTGTTTTTT. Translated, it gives CASSSLAGAIGELFF.

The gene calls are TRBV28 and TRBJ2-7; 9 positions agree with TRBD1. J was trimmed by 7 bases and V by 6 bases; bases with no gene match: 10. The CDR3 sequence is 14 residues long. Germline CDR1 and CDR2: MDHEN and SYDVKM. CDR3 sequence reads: CASRLRDRALEQYF. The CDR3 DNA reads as TGTGCCAGCAGACTCCGGGACAGGGCTTTAGAGCAGTACTTC.

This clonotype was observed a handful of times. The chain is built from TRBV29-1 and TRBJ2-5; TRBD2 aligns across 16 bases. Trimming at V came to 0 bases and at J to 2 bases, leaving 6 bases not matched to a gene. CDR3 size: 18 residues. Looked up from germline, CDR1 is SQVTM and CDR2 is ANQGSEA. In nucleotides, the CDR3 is TGCAGCGTTGAAGATCCGGGACTAGCGGGAGGGAGGCAAGAGACCCAGTACTTC. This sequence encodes CSVEDPGLAGGRQETQYF.

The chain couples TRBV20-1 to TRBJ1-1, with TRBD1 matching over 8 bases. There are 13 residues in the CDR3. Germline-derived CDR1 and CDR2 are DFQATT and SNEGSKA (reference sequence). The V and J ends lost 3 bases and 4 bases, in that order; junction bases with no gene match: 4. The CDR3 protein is CSASKTGGTEAFF. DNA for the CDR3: TGCAGTGCTAGTAAAACAGGGGGCACTGAAGCTTTCTTT.

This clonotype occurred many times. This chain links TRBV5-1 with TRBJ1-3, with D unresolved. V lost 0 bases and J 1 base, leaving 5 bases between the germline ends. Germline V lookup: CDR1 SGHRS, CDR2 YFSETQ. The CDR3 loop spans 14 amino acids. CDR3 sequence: CASSLVGSGNTIYF. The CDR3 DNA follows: TGCGCCAGCAGCTTGGTGGGGTCTGGAAACACCATATATTTT.

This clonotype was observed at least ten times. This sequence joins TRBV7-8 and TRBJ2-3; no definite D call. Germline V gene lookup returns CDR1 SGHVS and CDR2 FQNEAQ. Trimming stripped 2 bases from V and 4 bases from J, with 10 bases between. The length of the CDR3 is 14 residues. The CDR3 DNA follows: TGTGCCAGCAGCTTACGAGCGAGAGCAGATACGCAGTATTTT. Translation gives CASSLRARADTQYF.

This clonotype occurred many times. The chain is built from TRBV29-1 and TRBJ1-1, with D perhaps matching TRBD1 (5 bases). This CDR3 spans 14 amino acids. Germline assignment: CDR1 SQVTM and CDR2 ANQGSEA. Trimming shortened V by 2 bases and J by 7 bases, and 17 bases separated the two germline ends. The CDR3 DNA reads TGCAGCGTTGAACTGGGCAGGGTTAGCGGTGAAGCTTTCTTT. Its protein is CSVELGRVSGEAFF.

CDR3 amino acids: CASSQSLLSTDTQYF. In DNA, the CDR3 is TGCGCCAGCAGCCAGTCACTCCTTAGCACAGATACGCAGTATTTT. The rearrangement joins TRBV4-3 to TRBJ2-3; D gene unclear. Germline CDR1 is LGHNA and CDR2 is YSLEER. CDR3 size: 15 residues. V lost 3 bases and J lost 0, with 10 bases in between.